The clone carrying this T cell receptor beta chain was counted once. The method was immunoSEQ multiplex PCR; TCRdb's version includes in-frame clones alone and lacks a portion of them. Of some 160,000 clones listed, around 75% are singletons. This entry comes from a study of blood T cell repertoires in COVID-19. Study in general: Acute and convalescent COVID-19 specimens originated in the United States, Italy and Spain. T cells, B-cell-depleted T cells, or PBMCs provided the cDNA or gDNA that served as material.

The sequencing input was peripheral blood. The receptor's source is a woman aged 80 or over with acute or convalescent COVID-19.

CDR3 nucleotide sequence: TGTGCCAGCCTGGGTTTGAGGTTGTTGCAAGCTTTCTTT. It encodes CASLGLRLLQAFF. The rearrangement links TRBV6-5 to TRBJ1-1, with unresolved D. CDR3 length: 13 residues. Germline loops: CDR1 MNHEY, CDR2 SVGAGI. Trimming stripped 8 bases from V and 9 bases from J, with 19 bases between.